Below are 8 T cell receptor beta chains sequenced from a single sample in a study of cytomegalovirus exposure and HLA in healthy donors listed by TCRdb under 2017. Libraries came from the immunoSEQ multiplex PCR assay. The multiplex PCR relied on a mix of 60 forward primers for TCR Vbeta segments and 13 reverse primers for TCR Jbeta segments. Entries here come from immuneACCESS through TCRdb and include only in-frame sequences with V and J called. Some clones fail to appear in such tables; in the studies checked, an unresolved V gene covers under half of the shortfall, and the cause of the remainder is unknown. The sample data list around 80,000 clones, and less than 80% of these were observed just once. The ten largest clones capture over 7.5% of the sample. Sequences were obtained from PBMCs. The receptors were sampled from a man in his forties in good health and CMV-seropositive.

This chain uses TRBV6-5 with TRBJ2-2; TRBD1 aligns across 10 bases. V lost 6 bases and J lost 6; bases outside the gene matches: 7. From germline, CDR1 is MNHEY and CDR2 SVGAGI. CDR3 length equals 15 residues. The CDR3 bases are TGTGCCAGCAGCCCCGGGACAGGGGTTTCCGGGGAGCTGTTTTTT. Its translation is CASSPGTGVSGELFF.

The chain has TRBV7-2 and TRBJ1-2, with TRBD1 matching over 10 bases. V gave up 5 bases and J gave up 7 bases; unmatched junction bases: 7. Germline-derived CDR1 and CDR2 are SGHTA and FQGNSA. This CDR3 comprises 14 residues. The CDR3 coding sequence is TGTGCCAGCAGCCGAGGGACAGGGGATGTTGGCTACACCTTC. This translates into CASSRGTGDVGYTF.

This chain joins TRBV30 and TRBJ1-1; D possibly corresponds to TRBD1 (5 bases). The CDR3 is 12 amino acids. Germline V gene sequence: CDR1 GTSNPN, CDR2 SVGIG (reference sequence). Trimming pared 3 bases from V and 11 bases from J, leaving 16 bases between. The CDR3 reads CAWSVREGRAFF. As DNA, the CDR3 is TGTGCCTGGAGCGTGAGGGAGGGGCGGGCTTTCTTT. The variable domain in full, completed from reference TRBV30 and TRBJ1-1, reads SQTIHQWPATLVQPVGSPLSLECTVEGTSNPNLYWYRQAAGRGLQLLFYSVGIGQISSEVPQNLSASRPQDRQFILSSKKLLLSDSGFYLCAWSVREGRAFFGQGTRLTVV.

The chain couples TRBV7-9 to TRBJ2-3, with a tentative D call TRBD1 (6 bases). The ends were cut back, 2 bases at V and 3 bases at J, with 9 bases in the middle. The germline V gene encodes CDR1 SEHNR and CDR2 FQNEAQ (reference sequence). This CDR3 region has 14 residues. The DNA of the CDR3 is TGTGCCAGCAGCTTAATTCAGGGGACAGATACGCAGTATTTT. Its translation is CASSLIQGTDTQYF.

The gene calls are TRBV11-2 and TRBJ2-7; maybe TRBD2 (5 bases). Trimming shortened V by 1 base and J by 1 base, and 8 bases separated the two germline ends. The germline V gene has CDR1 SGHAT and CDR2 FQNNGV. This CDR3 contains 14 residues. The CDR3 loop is CASSLARVSYEQYF. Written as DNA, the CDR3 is TGTGCCAGCAGCTTAGCGCGGGTTTCCTACGAGCAGTACTTC.

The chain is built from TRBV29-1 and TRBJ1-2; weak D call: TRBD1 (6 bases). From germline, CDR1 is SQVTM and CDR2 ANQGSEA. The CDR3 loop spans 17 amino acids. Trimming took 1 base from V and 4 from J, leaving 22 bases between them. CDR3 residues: CSVEVQRGSYPLYGYTF. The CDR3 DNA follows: TGCAGCGTTGAAGTCCAGAGGGGGTCTTACCCTCTCTATGGCTACACCTTC. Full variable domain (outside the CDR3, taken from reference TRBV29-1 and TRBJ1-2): SAVISQKPSRDICQRGTSLTIQCQVDSQVTMMFWYRQQPGQSLTLIATANQGSEATYESGFVIDKFPISRPNLTFSTLTVSNMSPEDSSIYLCSVEVQRGSYPLYGYTFGSGTRLTVV.

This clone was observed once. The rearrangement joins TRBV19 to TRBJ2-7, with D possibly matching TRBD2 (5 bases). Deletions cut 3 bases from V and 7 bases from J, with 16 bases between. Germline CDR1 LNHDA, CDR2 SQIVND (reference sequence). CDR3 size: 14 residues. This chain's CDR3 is CASSIVGDAKEQYF. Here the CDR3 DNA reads TGTGCCAGTAGTATTGTCGGGGATGCTAAAGAGCAGTACTTC.

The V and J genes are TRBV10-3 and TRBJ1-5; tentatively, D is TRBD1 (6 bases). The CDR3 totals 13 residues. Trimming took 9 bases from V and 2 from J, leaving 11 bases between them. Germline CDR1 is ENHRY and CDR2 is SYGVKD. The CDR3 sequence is CAIQGQGNQPQHF. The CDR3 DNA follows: TGTGCCATACAGGGTCAAGGCAATCAGCCCCAGCATTTT.